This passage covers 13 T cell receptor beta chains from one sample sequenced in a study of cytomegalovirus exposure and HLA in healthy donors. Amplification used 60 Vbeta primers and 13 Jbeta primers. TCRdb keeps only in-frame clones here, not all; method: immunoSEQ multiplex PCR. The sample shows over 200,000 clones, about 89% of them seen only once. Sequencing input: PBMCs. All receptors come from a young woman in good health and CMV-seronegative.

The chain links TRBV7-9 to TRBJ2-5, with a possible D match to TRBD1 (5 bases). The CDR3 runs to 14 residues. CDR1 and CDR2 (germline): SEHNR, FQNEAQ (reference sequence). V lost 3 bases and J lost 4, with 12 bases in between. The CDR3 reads CASSFLRDRETQYF. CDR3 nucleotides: TGTGCCAGCAGCTTTCTCCGCGACAGAGAGACCCAGTACTTC.

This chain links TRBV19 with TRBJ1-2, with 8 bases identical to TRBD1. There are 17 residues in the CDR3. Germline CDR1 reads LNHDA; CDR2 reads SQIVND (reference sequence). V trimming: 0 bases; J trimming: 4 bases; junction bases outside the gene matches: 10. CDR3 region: CASSIDLGRGPTYGYTF. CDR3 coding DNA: TGTGCCAGTAGTATAGATCTGGGCAGGGGGCCTACCTATGGCTACACCTTC.

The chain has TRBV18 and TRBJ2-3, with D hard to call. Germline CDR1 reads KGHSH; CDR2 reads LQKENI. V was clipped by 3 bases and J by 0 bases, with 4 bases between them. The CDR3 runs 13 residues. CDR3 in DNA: TGTGCCAGCTCACCCTCTAGCACAGATACGCAGTATTTT. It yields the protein CASSPSSTDTQYF.

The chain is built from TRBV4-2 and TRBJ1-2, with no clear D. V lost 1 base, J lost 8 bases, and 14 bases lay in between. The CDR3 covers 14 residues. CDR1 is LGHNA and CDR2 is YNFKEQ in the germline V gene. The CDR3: CASSQGLSRSGYTF. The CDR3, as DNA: TGTGCCAGCAGCCAAGGTTTAAGCAGGTCGGGCTACACCTTC.

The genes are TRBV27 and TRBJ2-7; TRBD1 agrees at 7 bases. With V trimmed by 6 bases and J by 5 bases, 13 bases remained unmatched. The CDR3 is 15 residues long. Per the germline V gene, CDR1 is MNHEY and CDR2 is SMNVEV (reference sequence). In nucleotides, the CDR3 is TGTGCCAGCAGAACTACCGGGACAGCTACCAACGAGCAGTACTTC. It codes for CASRTTGTATNEQYF.

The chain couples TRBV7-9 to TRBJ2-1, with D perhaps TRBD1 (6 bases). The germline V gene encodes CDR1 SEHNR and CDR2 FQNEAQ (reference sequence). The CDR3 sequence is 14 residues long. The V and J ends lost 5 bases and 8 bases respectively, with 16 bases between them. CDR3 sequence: CASSPGVEFDEQFF. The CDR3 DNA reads TGTGCCAGCAGCCCAGGGGTAGAATTCGATGAGCAGTTCTTC.

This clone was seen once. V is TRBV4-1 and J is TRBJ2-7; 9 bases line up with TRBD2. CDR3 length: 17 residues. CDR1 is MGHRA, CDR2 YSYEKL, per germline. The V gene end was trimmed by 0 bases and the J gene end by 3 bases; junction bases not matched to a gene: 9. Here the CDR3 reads CASSQDQGAGGYYEQYF. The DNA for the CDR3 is TGCGCCAGCAGCCAAGATCAAGGGGCGGGAGGGTACTACGAGCAGTACTTC.

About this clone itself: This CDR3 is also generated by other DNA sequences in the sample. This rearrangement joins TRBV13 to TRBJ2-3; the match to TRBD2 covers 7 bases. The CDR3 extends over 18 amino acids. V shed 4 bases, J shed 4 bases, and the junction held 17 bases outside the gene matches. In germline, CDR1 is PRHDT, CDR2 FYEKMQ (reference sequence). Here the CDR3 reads CASSSRLAGFGTADTQYF. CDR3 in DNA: TGTGCCAGCAGCTCGCGACTAGCCGGCTTTGGCACCGCAGATACGCAGTATTTT.

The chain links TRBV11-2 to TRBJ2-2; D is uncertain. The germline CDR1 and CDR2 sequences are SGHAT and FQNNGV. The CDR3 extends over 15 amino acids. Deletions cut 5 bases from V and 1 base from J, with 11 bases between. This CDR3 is CASSHQVQNTGELFF. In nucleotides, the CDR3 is TGTGCCAGCAGCCACCAGGTCCAGAACACCGGGGAGCTGTTTTTT.

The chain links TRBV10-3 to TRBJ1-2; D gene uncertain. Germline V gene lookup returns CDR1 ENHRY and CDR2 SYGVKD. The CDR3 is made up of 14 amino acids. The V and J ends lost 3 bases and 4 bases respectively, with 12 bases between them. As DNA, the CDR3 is TGTGCCATCAGTGACGAACCGCCGGTCTATGGCTACACCTTC. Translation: CAISDEPPVYGYTF.

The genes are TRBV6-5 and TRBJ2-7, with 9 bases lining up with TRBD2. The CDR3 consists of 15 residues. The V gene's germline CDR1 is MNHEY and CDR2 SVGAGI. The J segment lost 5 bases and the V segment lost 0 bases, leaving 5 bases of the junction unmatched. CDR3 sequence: CASSYSASGIHEQYF. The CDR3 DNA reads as TGTGCCAGCAGTTACTCGGCTAGCGGGATCCACGAGCAGTACTTC.

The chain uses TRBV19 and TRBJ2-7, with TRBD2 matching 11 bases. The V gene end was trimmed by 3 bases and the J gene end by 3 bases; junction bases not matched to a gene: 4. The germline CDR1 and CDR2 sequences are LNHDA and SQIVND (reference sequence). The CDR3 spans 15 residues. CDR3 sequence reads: CASSIASGGLYEQYF. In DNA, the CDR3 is TGTGCCAGTAGTATCGCTAGCGGGGGGCTCTACGAGCAGTACTTC. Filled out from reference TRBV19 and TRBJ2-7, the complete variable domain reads DGGITQSPKYLFRKEGQNVTLSCEQNLNHDAMYWYRQDPGQGLRLIYYSQIVNDFQKGDIAEGYSVSREKKESFPLTVTSAQKNPTAFYLCASSIASGGLYEQYFGPGTRLTVT.

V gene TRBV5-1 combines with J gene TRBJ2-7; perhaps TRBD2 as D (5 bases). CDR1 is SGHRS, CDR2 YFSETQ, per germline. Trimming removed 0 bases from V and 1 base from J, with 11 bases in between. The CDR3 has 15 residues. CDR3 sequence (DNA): TGCGCCAGCAGCTTGGGATCGGGAAGATCCTACGAGCAGTACTTC. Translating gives CASSLGSGRSYEQYF.